The clone carrying this T cell receptor (beta chain) was detected once. The data stem from a study of glioma-infiltrating T cells after dendritic cell vaccination. Selection required adequate fresh-frozen tumor tissue plus more than two years' survival data. Method: immunoSEQ multiplex PCR; TCRdb's copy keeps in-frame clones and lacks some. The sample has 93,000 or so clones; roughly 76% are singletons. CDR3 length equals 15 residues. Germline V gives CDR1 SGHDT, CDR2 YYEEEE. V lost 2 bases to trimming and J lost 5 bases, with 14 bases between them. The V and J genes are TRBV5-6 and TRBJ2-1; maybe TRBD2 (6 bases). Material: blood, obtained before dendritic cell vaccination. The TCR originated in a human donor with glioblastoma. CDR3 nucleotide sequence: TGTGCCAGCAGCTTTTATAGCGGTAGAAACAATGAGCAGTTCTTC. Residues: CASSFYSGRNNEQFF.